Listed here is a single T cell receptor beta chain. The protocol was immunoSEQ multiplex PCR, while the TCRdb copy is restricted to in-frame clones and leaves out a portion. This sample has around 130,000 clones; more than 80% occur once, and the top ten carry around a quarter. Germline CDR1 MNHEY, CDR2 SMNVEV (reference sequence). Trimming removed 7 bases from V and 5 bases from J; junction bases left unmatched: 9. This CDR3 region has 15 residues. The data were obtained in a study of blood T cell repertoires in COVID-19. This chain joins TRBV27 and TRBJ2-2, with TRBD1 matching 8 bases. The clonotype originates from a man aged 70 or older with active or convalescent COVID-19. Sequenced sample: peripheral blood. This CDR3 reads CASTYGTGGTGELFF. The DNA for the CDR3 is TGTGCCAGCACCTACGGGACAGGTGGGACCGGGGAGCTGTTTTTT.